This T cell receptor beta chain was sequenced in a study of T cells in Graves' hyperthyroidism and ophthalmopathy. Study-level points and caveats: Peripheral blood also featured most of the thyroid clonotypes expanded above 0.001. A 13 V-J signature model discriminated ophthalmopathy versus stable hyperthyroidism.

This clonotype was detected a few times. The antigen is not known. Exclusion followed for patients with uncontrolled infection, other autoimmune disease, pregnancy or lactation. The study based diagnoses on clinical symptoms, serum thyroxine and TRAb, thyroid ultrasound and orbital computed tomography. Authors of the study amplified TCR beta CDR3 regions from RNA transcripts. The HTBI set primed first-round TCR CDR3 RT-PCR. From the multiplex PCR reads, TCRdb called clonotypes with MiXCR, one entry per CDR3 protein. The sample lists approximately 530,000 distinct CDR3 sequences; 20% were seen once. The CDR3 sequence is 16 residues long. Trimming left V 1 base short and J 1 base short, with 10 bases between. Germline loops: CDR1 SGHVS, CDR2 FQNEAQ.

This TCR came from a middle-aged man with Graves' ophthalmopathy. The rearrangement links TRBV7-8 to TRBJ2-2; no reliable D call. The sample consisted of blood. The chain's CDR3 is CASSLVAGQNTGELFF. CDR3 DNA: TGTGCCAGCAGCTTAGTGGCAGGCCAGAACACCGGGGAGCTGTTTTTT.